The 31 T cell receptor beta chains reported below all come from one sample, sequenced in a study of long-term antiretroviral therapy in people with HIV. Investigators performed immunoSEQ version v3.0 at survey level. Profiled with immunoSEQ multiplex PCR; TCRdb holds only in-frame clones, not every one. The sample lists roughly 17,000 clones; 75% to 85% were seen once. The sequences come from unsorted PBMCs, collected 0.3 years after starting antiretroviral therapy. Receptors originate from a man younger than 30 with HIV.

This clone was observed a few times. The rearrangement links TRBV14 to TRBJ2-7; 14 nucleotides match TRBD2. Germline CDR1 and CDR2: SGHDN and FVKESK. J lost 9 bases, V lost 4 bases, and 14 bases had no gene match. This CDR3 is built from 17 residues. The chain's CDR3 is CASSPRTSGGSRGAQYF. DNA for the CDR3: TGTGCCAGCAGCCCCCGGACTAGCGGGGGGTCTCGGGGAGCGCAGTACTTC. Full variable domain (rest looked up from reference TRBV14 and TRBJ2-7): EAGVTQFPSHSVIEKGQTVTLRCDPISGHDNLYWYRRVMGKEIKFLLHFVKESKQDESGMPNNRFLAERTGGTYSTLKVQPAELEDSGVYFCASSPRTSGGSRGAQYFGPGTRLTVT.

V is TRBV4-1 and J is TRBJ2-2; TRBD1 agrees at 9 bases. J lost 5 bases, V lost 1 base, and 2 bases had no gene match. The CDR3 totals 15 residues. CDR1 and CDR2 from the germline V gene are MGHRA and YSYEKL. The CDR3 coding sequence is TGCGCCAGCAGCCAAGGGGGGACAGGGACCGGGGAGCTGTTTTTT. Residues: CASSQGGTGTGELFF.

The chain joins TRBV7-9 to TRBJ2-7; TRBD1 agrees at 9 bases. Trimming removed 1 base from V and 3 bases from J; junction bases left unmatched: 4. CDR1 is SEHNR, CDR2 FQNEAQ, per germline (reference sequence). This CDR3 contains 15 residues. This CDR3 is CASSLGQGEYYEQYF. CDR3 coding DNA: TGTGCCAGCAGCTTAGGACAGGGGGAATACTACGAGCAGTACTTC. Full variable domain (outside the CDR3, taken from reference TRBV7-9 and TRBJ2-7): DTGVSQNPRHKITKRGQNVTFRCDPISEHNRLYWYRQTLGQGPEFLTYFQNEAQLEKSRLLSDRFSAERPKGSFSTLEIQRTEQGDSAMYLCASSLGQGEYYEQYFGPGTRLTVT.

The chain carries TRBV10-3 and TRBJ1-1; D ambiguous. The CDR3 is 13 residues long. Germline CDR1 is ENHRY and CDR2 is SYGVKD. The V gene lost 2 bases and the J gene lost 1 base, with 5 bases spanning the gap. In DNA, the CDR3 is TGTGCCATCAGTGAGGAGGCGAACACTGAAGCTTTCTTT. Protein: CAISEEANTEAFF.

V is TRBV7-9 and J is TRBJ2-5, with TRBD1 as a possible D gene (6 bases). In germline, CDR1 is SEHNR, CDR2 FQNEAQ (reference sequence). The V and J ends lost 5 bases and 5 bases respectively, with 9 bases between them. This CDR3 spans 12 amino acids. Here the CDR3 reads CASSVQGETQYF. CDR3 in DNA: TGTGCCAGCAGCGTACAGGGTGAGACCCAGTACTTC.

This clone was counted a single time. CDR3 residues: CASSDPGREAGYTF. In DNA form, the CDR3 reads TGTGCCAGCAGTGACCCAGGCCGCGAAGCGGGCTACACCTTC. V is TRBV25-1 and J is TRBJ1-2, with D unclear. V lost 3 bases and J lost 8, with 16 bases in between. This CDR3 has 14 amino acids. Germline lookup yields CDR1 MGHDK and CDR2 SYGVNS.

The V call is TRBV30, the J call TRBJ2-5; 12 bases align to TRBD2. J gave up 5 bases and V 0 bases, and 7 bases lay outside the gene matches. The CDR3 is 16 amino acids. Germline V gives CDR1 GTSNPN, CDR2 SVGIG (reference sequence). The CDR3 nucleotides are TGTGCCTGGAGTGTTGGGCTAGCGGGGGGGCCGGAGACCCAGTACTTC. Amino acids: CAWSVGLAGGPETQYF.

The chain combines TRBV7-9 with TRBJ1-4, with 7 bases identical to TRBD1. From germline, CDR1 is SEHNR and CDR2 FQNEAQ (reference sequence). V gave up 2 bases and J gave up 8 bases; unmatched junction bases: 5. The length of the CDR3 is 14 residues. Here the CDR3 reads CASSLSQGVEKLFF. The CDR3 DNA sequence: TGTGCCAGCAGCTTATCCCAGGGGGTGGAAAAACTGTTTTTT. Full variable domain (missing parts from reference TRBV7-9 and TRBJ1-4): DTGVSQNPRHKITKRGQNVTFRCDPISEHNRLYWYRQTLGQGPEFLTYFQNEAQLEKSRLLSDRFSAERPKGSFSTLEIQRTEQGDSAMYLCASSLSQGVEKLFFGSGTQLSVL.

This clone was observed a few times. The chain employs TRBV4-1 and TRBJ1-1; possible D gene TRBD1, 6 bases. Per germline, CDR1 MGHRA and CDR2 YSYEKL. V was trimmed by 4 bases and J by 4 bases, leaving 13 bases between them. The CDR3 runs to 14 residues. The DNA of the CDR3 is TGCGCCAGCAGCCCGATACAGGGCCCCACTGAAGCTTTCTTT. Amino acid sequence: CASSPIQGPTEAFF.

The CDR3 sequence: CASSDHVEDTQYF. The CDR3 DNA is TGTGCCAGCAGTGATCATGTAGAAGATACGCAGTATTTT. The chain is built from TRBV25-1 and TRBJ2-3; no reliable D call. CDR1 is MGHDK, CDR2 SYGVNS, per germline. This CDR3 has 13 amino acids. V gave up 3 bases and J gave up 5 bases, with 9 bases separating them.

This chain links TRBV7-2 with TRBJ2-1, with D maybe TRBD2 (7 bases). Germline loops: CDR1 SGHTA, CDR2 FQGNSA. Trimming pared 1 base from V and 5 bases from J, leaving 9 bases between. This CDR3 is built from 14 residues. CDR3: CASSLVRGHNEQFF. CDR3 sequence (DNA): TGTGCCAGCAGCTTAGTGCGGGGGCACAATGAGCAGTTCTTC.

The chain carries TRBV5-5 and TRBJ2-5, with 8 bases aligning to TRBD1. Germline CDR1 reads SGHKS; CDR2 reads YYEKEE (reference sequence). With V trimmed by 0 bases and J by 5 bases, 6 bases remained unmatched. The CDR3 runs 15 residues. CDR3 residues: CASSLGRGQGETQYF. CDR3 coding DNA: TGTGCCAGCAGCTTGGGCAGGGGGCAGGGGGAGACCCAGTACTTC.

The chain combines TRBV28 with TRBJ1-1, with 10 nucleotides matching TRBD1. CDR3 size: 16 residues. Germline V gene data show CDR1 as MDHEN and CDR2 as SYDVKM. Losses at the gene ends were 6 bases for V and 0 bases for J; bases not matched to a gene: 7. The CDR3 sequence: CASRTGTGVLNTEAFF. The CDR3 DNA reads TGTGCCAGCAGGACCGGGACAGGGGTATTGAACACTGAAGCTTTCTTT.

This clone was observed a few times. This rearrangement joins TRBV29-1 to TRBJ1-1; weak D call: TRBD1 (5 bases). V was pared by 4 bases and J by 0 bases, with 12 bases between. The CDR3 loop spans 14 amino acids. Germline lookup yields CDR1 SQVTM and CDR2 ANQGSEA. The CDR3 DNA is TGCAGCGTTGTTAGGGGTATTTTGAACACTGAAGCTTTCTTT. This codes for CSVVRGILNTEAFF. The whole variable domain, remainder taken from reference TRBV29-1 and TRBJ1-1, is SAVISQKPSRDICQRGTSLTIQCQVDSQVTMMFWYRQQPGQSLTLIATANQGSEATYESGFVIDKFPISRPNLTFSTLTVSNMSPEDSSIYLCSVVRGILNTEAFFGQGTRLTVV.

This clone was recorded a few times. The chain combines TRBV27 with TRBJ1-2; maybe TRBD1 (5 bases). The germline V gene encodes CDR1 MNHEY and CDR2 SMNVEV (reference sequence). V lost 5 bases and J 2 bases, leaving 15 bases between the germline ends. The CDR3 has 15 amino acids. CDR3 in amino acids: CASSPRVGKNYGYTF. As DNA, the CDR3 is TGTGCCAGCAGTCCCAGGGTTGGCAAGAACTATGGCTACACCTTC.

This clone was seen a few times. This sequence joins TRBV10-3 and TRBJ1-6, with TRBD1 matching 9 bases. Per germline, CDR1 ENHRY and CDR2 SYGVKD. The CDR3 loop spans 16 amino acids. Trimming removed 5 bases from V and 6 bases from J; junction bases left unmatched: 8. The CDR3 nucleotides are TGTGCCATCAGTTCAGAGACAGGGGGATTTAATTCACCCCTCCACTTT. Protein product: CAISSETGGFNSPLHF.

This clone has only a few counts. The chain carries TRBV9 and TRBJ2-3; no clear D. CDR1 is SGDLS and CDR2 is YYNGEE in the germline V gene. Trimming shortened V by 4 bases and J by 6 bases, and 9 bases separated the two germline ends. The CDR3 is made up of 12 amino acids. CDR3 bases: TGTGCCAGCAGCTTCGGGTACGATACGCAGTATTTT. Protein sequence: CASSFGYDTQYF.

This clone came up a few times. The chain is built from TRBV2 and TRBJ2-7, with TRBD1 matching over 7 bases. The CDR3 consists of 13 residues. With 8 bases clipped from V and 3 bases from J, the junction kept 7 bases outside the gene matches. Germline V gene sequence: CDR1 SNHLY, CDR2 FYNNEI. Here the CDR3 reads CASAGDSIYEQYF. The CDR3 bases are TGTGCCAGCGCAGGGGACAGTATCTACGAGCAGTACTTC.

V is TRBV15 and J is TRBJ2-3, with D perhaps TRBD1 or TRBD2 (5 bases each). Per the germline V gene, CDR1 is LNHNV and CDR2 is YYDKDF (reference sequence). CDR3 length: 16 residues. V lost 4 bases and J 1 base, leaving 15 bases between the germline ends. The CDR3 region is CATSTYGTTGTDTQYF. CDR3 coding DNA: TGTGCCACCAGCACGTACGGGACCACTGGCACAGATACGCAGTATTTT.

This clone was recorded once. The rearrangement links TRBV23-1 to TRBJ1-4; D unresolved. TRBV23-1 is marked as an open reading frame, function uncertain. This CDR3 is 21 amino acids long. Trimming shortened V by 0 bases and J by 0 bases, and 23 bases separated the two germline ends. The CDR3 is CASSQSLGLKTVGATNEKLFF. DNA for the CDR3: TGCGCCAGCAGTCAATCATTAGGGCTGAAGACGGTCGGCGCAACTAATGAAAAACTGTTTTTT.

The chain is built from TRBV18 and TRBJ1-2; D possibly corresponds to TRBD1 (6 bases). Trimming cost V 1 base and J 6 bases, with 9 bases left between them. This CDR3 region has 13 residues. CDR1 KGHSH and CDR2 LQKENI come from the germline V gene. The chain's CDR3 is CASSPQGGNGYTF. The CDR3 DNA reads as TGTGCCAGCTCACCACAGGGGGGAAATGGCTACACCTTC.

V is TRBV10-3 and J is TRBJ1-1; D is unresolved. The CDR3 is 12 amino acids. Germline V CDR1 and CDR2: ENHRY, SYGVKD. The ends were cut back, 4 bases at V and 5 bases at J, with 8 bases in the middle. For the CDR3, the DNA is TGTGCCATCAGTGTACTGGGTACTGAAGCTTTCTTT. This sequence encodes CAISVLGTEAFF.

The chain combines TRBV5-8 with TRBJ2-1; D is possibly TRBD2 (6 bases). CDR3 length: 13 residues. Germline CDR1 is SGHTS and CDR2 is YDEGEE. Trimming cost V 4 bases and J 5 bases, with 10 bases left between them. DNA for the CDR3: TGTGCCAGCAGCGTAGCGGAAGACAATGAGCAGTTCTTC. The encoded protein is CASSVAEDNEQFF.

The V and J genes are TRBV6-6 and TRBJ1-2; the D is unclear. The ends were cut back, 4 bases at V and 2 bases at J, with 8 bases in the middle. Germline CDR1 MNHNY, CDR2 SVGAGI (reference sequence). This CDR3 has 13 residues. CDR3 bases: TGTGCCAGCAGTTCTTTGGCAAACTATGGCTACACCTTC. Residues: CASSSLANYGYTF.

The CDR3 protein is CASSHTIDPYNEQFF. CDR3 coding DNA: TGCGCCAGCAGCCACACGATCGACCCCTACAATGAGCAGTTCTTC. V gene TRBV4-1 combines with J gene TRBJ2-1; D unclear. The CDR3 loop spans 15 amino acids. Germline V gives CDR1 MGHRA, CDR2 YSYEKL. The germline V and J ends were trimmed by 3 bases and 2 bases, with 11 bases remaining between them.

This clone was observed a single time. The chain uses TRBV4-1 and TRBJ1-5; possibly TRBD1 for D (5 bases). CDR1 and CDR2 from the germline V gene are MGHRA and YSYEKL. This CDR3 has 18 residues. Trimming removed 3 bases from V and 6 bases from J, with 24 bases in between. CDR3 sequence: CASSHPTDLSNPGQPQHF. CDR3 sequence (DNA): TGCGCCAGCAGCCACCCGACAGATCTCAGCAATCCGGGTCAGCCCCAGCATTTT.

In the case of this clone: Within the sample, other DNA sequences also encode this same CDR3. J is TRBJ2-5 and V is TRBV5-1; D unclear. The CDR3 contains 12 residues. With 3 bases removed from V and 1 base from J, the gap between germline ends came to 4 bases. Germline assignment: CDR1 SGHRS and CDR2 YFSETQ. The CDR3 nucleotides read TGCGCCAGCAGCTCCCCCCAAGAGACCCAGTACTTC. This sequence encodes CASSSPQETQYF.

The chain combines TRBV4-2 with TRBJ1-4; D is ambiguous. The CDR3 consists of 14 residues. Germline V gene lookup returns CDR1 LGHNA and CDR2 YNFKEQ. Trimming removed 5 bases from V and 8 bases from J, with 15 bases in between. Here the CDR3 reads CASSSISIGEKLFF. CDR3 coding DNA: TGTGCCAGCAGCTCCATCTCAATCGGGGAAAAACTGTTTTTT.

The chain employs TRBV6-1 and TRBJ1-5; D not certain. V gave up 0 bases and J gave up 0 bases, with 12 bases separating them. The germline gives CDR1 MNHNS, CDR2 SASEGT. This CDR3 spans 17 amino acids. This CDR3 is CASSEARIFYSNQPQHF. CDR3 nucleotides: TGTGCCAGCAGTGAAGCGCGGATTTTTTATAGCAATCAGCCCCAGCATTTT.

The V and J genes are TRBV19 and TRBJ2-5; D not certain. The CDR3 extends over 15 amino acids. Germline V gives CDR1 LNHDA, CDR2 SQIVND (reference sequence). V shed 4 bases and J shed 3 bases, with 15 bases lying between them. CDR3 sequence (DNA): TGTGCCAGTAGTACATACAACGGGCGAAAAGAGACCCAGTACTTC. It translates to CASSTYNGRKETQYF.

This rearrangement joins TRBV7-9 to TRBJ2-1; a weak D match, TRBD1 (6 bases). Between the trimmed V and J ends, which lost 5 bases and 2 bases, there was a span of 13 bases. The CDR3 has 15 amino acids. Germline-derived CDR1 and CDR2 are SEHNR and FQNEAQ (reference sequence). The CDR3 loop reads CASSPRTEPYNEQFF. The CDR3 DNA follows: TGTGCCAGCAGCCCCAGGACAGAGCCCTACAATGAGCAGTTCTTC.